A selection of T cell receptor beta chains follows, all from one sample in a study of identical twins. TCRdb itself ran the 5' RACE reads through MiXCR, one entry per CDR3 protein. Among some 710,000 distinct CDR3 sequences listed, roughly 6% were seen once. Sequenced: naive T cells sorted from blood. Source of these receptors: a man younger than 35 in good health. Each CDR3 is given with its conserved first and last residue. The D gene is left open where the match is weak. Only part of the rows carry a size: once, few, many, or a class if the clone is expanded.

j_gene: TRBJ2-5
d_gene: NA
abundance: many
v_gene: TRBV7-9
CDR3nt: TGTGCCAGCAGCTTAGATGGCGCGGAATTAGGTCAAGAGACCCAGTACTTC
CDR3aa: CASSLDGAELGQETQYF

j_gene: TRBJ2-5
d_gene: TRBD1
abundance: many
v_gene: TRBV3-1
CDR3nt: TGTGCCAGCAGCCAAGCCGACAGGGGAGAGACCCAGTACTTC
CDR3aa: CASSQADRGETQYF

j_gene: TRBJ2-7
d_gene: NA
abundance: many
v_gene: TRBV7-2
CDR3nt: TGTGCCAGCAGCACGCGGACAGTATACGAGCAGTACTTC
CDR3aa: CASSTRTVYEQYF

j_gene: TRBJ2-3
d_gene: NA
abundance: few
v_gene: TRBV10-3
CDR3nt: TGTGCCATCAGTCGCTTATCCGACACAGATACGCAGTATTTT
CDR3aa: CAISRLSDTDTQYF

j_gene: TRBJ1-1
d_gene: TRBD1
abundance: NA
v_gene: TRBV5-1
CDR3nt: TGCGCCAGCACACTCACGACAGGGGTGGAGGGCACTGAAGCTTTCTTT
CDR3aa: CASTLTTGVEGTEAFF

j_gene: TRBJ2-5
d_gene: TRBD2
abundance: NA
v_gene: TRBV28
CDR3nt: TGTGCCACTGCGGGGGAGGGGACCCAGTACTTC
CDR3aa: CATAGEGTQYF

j_gene: TRBJ1-5
d_gene: NA
abundance: many
v_gene: TRBV12-3/TRBV12-4
CDR3nt: TGTGCCAGCAGTTTGGGTGGGGGGCAGTATCAGCCCCAGCATTTT
CDR3aa: CASSLGGGQYQPQHF

j_gene: TRBJ2-3
d_gene: TRBD2
abundance: NA
v_gene: TRBV29-1
CDR3nt: TGCAGCGTTCACGTGGCGGGAGGGCCCGGAGATACGCAGTATTTT
CDR3aa: CSVHVAGGPGDTQYF

j_gene: TRBJ2-1
d_gene: TRBD2
abundance: few
v_gene: TRBV5-1
CDR3nt: TGCGCCAGCAGAAGAGCGGGAGGGCCTGGGGTGAATGAGCAGTTCTTC
CDR3aa: CASRRAGGPGVNEQFF

j_gene: TRBJ2-3
d_gene: TRBD2
abundance: NA
v_gene: TRBV20-1
CDR3nt: TGCAGTGCGGGACTAGCGGGGACTAGCACAGATACGCAGTATTTT
CDR3aa: CSAGLAGTSTDTQYF

j_gene: TRBJ2-7
d_gene: TRBD2
abundance: many
v_gene: TRBV11-2
CDR3nt: TGTGCCAGCAGCGGCGGACTAGCGGGAGGGTCCTCCTACGAGCAGTACTTC
CDR3aa: CASSGGLAGGSSYEQYF

j_gene: TRBJ1-5
d_gene: NA
abundance: few
v_gene: TRBV6-9
CDR3nt: TGTGCCAGCAGTTATTTAAAAGGCGATCAGCCCCAGCATTTT
CDR3aa: CASSYLKGDQPQHF

j_gene: TRBJ2-7
d_gene: NA
abundance: few
v_gene: TRBV12-3/TRBV12-4
CDR3nt: TGTGCCAGCAGTTTAGTCCCAGCCACGGGCTCCGAGCAGTACTTC
CDR3aa: CASSLVPATGSEQYF

j_gene: TRBJ1-1
d_gene: NA
abundance: many
v_gene: TRBV15
CDR3nt: TGTGCCACCAGCAGAGATCAGGGGAACACTGAAGCTTTCTTT
CDR3aa: CATSRDQGNTEAFF

j_gene: TRBJ1-1
d_gene: NA
abundance: many
v_gene: TRBV5-4
CDR3nt: TGTGCCAGCAAACTGGCAGGTAACACTGAAGCTTTCTTT
CDR3aa: CASKLAGNTEAFF

j_gene: TRBJ1-5
d_gene: NA
abundance: many
v_gene: TRBV10-3
CDR3nt: TGTGCCATCAGTCCCGGGGACCAGCCCCAGCATTTT
CDR3aa: CAISPGDQPQHF

j_gene: TRBJ1-2
d_gene: NA
abundance: many
v_gene: TRBV9
CDR3nt: TGTGCCAGCAGCGTAGGGACAGACTATGGCTACACCTTC
CDR3aa: CASSVGTDYGYTF

j_gene: TRBJ2-4
d_gene: NA
abundance: few
v_gene: TRBV20-1
CDR3nt: TGCAGTGCGCCGTTGGGAGCCAAAAACATTCAGTACTTC
CDR3aa: CSAPLGAKNIQYF

j_gene: TRBJ1-2
d_gene: NA
abundance: NA
v_gene: TRBV12-3/TRBV12-4
CDR3nt: TGTGCCAGCAGCCACGCAGGCTCCGGAGGCTATGGCTACACCTTC
CDR3aa: CASSHAGSGGYGYTF

j_gene: TRBJ2-7
d_gene: NA
abundance: many
v_gene: TRBV12-3/TRBV12-4
CDR3nt: TGTGCCAGCAGTTGGGGGGGGGGCCTGACCTACGAGCAGTACTTC
CDR3aa: CASSWGGGLTYEQYF

j_gene: TRBJ1-5
d_gene: NA
abundance: NA
v_gene: TRBV24-1
CDR3nt: TGTGCCACCAGTCTACGGGGAACTCAGCCCCAGCATTTT
CDR3aa: CATSLRGTQPQHF

j_gene: TRBJ2-2
d_gene: TRBD2
abundance: many
v_gene: TRBV4-2
CDR3nt: TGTGCCAGCAGCCAACAGAGTCTAGCGGCCAACACCGGGGAGCTGTTTTTT
CDR3aa: CASSQQSLAANTGELFF

j_gene: TRBJ2-7
d_gene: TRBD1
abundance: many
v_gene: TRBV30
CDR3nt: TGTGCCTGGAGGGGACAGGGAGAAGTCTACGAGCAGTACTTC
CDR3aa: CAWRGQGEVYEQYF

j_gene: TRBJ2-1
d_gene: NA
abundance: many
v_gene: TRBV6-2/TRBV6-3
CDR3nt: TGTGCCAGCAGTCCCGGACCCTACCCGGGCAATGAGCAGTTCTTC
CDR3aa: CASSPGPYPGNEQFF

j_gene: TRBJ2-1
d_gene: NA
abundance: many
v_gene: TRBV20-1
CDR3nt: TGCAGTGCTAGAGTGGTAATAGCCGGGAACCCTACCTACAATGAGCAGTTCTTC
CDR3aa: CSARVVIAGNPTYNEQFF

j_gene: TRBJ2-3
d_gene: TRBD2
abundance: many
v_gene: TRBV7-2
CDR3nt: TGTGCCAGCAGCTTAGCAGCGGGACGCACAGATACGCAGTATTTT
CDR3aa: CASSLAAGRTDTQYF

j_gene: TRBJ2-3
d_gene: TRBD2
abundance: NA
v_gene: TRBV11-2
CDR3nt: TGTGCCAGCAGCTTTCGGACTAGCGGGAGGGCCGGTGGAGATACGCAGTATTTT
CDR3aa: CASSFRTSGRAGGDTQYF

j_gene: TRBJ2-3
d_gene: NA
abundance: few
v_gene: TRBV20-1
CDR3nt: TGCAGTGCTAGGGGGGACTCACAAGAGTACACAGATACGCAGTATTTT
CDR3aa: CSARGDSQEYTDTQYF

j_gene: TRBJ2-4
d_gene: NA
abundance: NA
v_gene: TRBV14
CDR3nt: TGTGCCAGCAGCTTGACTGGGGACATTCAGTACTTC
CDR3aa: CASSLTGDIQYF

j_gene: TRBJ1-4
d_gene: NA
abundance: many
v_gene: TRBV24-1
CDR3nt: TGTGCCACCAGTGACGGGACAAGCTATGAAAAACTGTTTTTT
CDR3aa: CATSDGTSYEKLFF

j_gene: TRBJ1-5
d_gene: NA
abundance: few
v_gene: TRBV12-3/TRBV12-4
CDR3nt: TGTTCCAGCAGTTTCGGACGGGTTAATCAGCCCCAGCATTTT
CDR3aa: CSSSFGRVNQPQHF

j_gene: TRBJ1-5
d_gene: NA
abundance: many
v_gene: TRBV12-3/TRBV12-4
CDR3nt: TGTGCCAGCAGACCCAGGGGAGGGGTTAGCAATCAGCCCCAGCATTTT
CDR3aa: CASRPRGGVSNQPQHF

j_gene: TRBJ2-6
d_gene: NA
abundance: few
v_gene: TRBV12-3/TRBV12-4
CDR3nt: TGTGCCAGCAGCACCACAGGGAGGGCCAACGTCCTGACTTTC
CDR3aa: CASSTTGRANVLTF

j_gene: TRBJ2-5
d_gene: NA
abundance: NA
v_gene: TRBV30
CDR3nt: TGTGCCTGGAGTGCTGGGGACCACTTAGCGGAGGCGGGGGAGACCCAGTACTTC
CDR3aa: CAWSAGDHLAEAGETQYF

j_gene: TRBJ1-5
d_gene: NA
abundance: NA
v_gene: TRBV21-1
CDR3nt: TGTGCCAGCCCACAGCACGAAGGGAGGGGCCAGCCCCAGCATTTT
CDR3aa: CASPQHEGRGQPQHF

j_gene: TRBJ1-4
d_gene: TRBD1
abundance: NA
v_gene: TRBV6-1
CDR3nt: TGTGCCAGCAGCCCGAGGACAGGCCTTCTTCTTGAACTGTTTTTT
CDR3aa: CASSPRTGLLLELFF

j_gene: TRBJ2-5
d_gene: NA
abundance: many
v_gene: TRBV5-1
CDR3nt: TGCGCCAGCAGCTTGCGCCCGGGAAAAGAGACCCAGTACTTC
CDR3aa: CASSLRPGKETQYF